These T cell receptor beta chains were read from a single sample in a study of early T cells in non-severe SARS-CoV-2 infection. MiXCR, run by TCRdb on the 5' RACE reads, gives a single entry per CDR3 protein. Among tens of thousands of distinct CDR3 sequences listed, 12% were seen once. Sequenced sample: whole blood. The receptors come from an adult who was a healthcare worker with PCR-confirmed SARS-CoV-2 infection or an uninfected control (not recorded which). Both conserved end residues are part of each CDR3. D genes are given only for firm matches. Size is omitted from some rows. Given values are once, few, many or a class for expanded clones.

D gene: -; V gene: TRBV29-1; clone size: -; J gene: TRBJ2-1; CDR3 DNA: TGCAGCGCCCGGGAGTACGCGAACTACAATGAGCAGTTCTTC; CDR3 protein: CSAREYANYNEQFF
D gene: TRBD2; V gene: TRBV20-1; clone size: -; J gene: TRBJ2-4; CDR3 DNA: TGCAGTGCTAGAGATGTCCTAGCGGGAGCCAAAAACATTCAGTACTTC; CDR3 protein: CSARDVLAGAKNIQYF
D gene: TRBD1; V gene: TRBV12-3/TRBV12-4; clone size: few; J gene: TRBJ2-2; CDR3 DNA: TGTGCCAGCAGCCCGGGACAGGGGGCCAGGGAGCTGTTTTTT; CDR3 protein: CASSPGQGARELFF
D gene: -; V gene: TRBV6-5; clone size: many; J gene: TRBJ2-3; CDR3 DNA: TGTGCCAGCAGTCGACACCGCAGGGCCCCTAGCACAGATACGCAGTATTTT; CDR3 protein: CASSRHRRAPSTDTQYF
D gene: -; V gene: TRBV14; clone size: -; J gene: TRBJ1-6; CDR3 DNA: TGTGCCAGCAGCCTTGGAAGCCGTAATTCACCCCTCCACTTT; CDR3 protein: CASSLGSRNSPLHF
D gene: TRBD1; V gene: TRBV28; clone size: many; J gene: TRBJ2-7; CDR3 DNA: TGTGCCAGCAGTTTTCCAGGGGGTTTTTACGAGCAGTACTTC; CDR3 protein: CASSFPGGFYEQYF
D gene: TRBD2; V gene: TRBV30; clone size: many; J gene: TRBJ2-7; CDR3 DNA: TGTGCCTGGAGTGCGGGGGGGTCCTACGAGCAGTACTTC; CDR3 protein: CAWSAGGSYEQYF
D gene: -; V gene: TRBV20-1; clone size: few; J gene: TRBJ2-3; CDR3 DNA: TGCAGTGCCCTGGTGGGACCGGCGGGGGATACGCAGTATTTT; CDR3 protein: CSALVGPAGDTQYF
D gene: -; V gene: TRBV7-6; clone size: many; J gene: TRBJ2-1; CDR3 DNA: TGTGCCAGCAGCTACCGTGGGAATGAGCAGTTCTTC; CDR3 protein: CASSYRGNEQFF
D gene: -; V gene: TRBV20-1; clone size: -; J gene: TRBJ1-5; CDR3 DNA: TGCAGTGCTAGAAGGAAAGACCAGCCCCAGCATTTT; CDR3 protein: CSARRKDQPQHF
D gene: -; V gene: TRBV7-9; clone size: many; J gene: TRBJ1-3; CDR3 DNA: TGTGCCAGCAGCCCGTCTCGGGGGGTAGGCGGAAACACCATATATTTT; CDR3 protein: CASSPSRGVGGNTIYF
D gene: -; V gene: TRBV7-9; clone size: many; J gene: TRBJ2-1; CDR3 DNA: TGTGCCAGCAGCTGGACGAGGGATGAGCAGTTCTTC; CDR3 protein: CASSWTRDEQFF
D gene: TRBD1; V gene: TRBV6-1; clone size: few; J gene: TRBJ2-7; CDR3 DNA: TGTGCCAGCGGGGTCTGGGACAGTCCCCACGAGCAGTACTTC; CDR3 protein: CASGVWDSPHEQYF
D gene: TRBD1; V gene: TRBV5-1; clone size: once; J gene: TRBJ2-1; CDR3 DNA: TGCGCCAGCAGGGGGACAGGGGGTTCCTACAATGAGCAGTTCTTC; CDR3 protein: CASRGTGGSYNEQFF
D gene: TRBD1; V gene: TRBV15; clone size: -; J gene: TRBJ1-2; CDR3 DNA: TGTGCCACCAGCAGAGATCGGACTGTTACAGGGGATGGCTACACCTTC; CDR3 protein: CATSRDRTVTGDGYTF
D gene: TRBD2; V gene: TRBV7-9; clone size: -; J gene: TRBJ2-4; CDR3 DNA: TGTGCCAGCAGCTTGCGAGCGGGAGCGGACATTCAGTACTTC; CDR3 protein: CASSLRAGADIQYF
D gene: -; V gene: TRBV20-1; clone size: few; J gene: TRBJ2-1; CDR3 DNA: TGCAGTGCTAGAGATAGTAGCGGTAGCTCCTACAATGAGCAGTTCTTC; CDR3 protein: CSARDSSGSSYNEQFF
D gene: TRBD1; V gene: TRBV6-5; clone size: few; J gene: TRBJ1-2; CDR3 DNA: TGTGCCAGCAGGGAAGAGGGACAGGGGGACTATGGCTACACCTTC; CDR3 protein: CASREEGQGDYGYTF
D gene: TRBD2; V gene: TRBV20-1; clone size: many; J gene: TRBJ2-1; CDR3 DNA: TGCAGTGCTAGTCTAACTAGCGGGGGGCGAAAACTAAGCTCCTACAATGAGCAGTTCTTC; CDR3 protein: CSASLTSGGRKLSSYNEQFF
D gene: -; V gene: TRBV30; clone size: -; J gene: TRBJ2-5; CDR3 DNA: TGTGCCTGGAGTGTAGGATGGCGTGGGGTCCAAGAGACCCAGTACTTC; CDR3 protein: CAWSVGWRGVQETQYF
D gene: TRBD2; V gene: TRBV11-3; clone size: few; J gene: TRBJ2-1; CDR3 DNA: TGTGCCAGCAGCTTAAACCCTAGCGGGAGGGAGAAGAAGTTCTTC; CDR3 protein: CASSLNPSGREKKFF
D gene: TRBD1; V gene: TRBV29-1; clone size: -; J gene: TRBJ2-3; CDR3 DNA: TGCAGCGTGCTCCGGGACAGGGGGCGAGATACGCAGTATTTT; CDR3 protein: CSVLRDRGRDTQYF